The 31 T cell receptor beta chains below come from one sample, sequenced in a study of breast tumors, draining lymph nodes, adjacent tissues. MiXCR, run by TCRdb on the multiplex PCR reads, gives a single entry per CDR3 protein. The table lists hundreds of thousands of distinct CDR3 sequences, about 34% of them singletons. Breast cancer patients provided tissue from their axillary draining lymph nodes. Sequenced: axillary lymph node tissue. Receptors originate from a female donor with breast cancer. Some clones in this sample may be carry-over from other donors' samples.

The rearrangement links TRBV29-1 to TRBJ1-4; 10 bases are a match to TRBD1. The length of the CDR3 is 13 residues. V lost 5 bases and J lost 7; bases outside the gene matches: 4. Per germline, CDR1 SQVTM and CDR2 ANQGSEA. The DNA of the CDR3 is TGCAGCGTTTACCGGGACAGGGGTGAAAAACTGTTTTTT. Amino acid sequence: CSVYRDRGEKLFF. The whole variable domain, filled in from reference TRBV29-1 and TRBJ1-4, reads SAVISQKPSRDICQRGTSLTIQCQVDSQVTMMFWYRQQPGQSLTLIATANQGSEATYESGFVIDKFPISRPNLTFSTLTVSNMSPEDSSIYLCSVYRDRGEKLFFGSGTQLSVL.

Notes on this clonotype: The junction differs from germline at one of its ends, possibly a read error. This chain joins TRBV10-3 and TRBJ2-6; tentative D call: TRBD1 (5 bases). CDR3 length: 16 amino acids. In germline, CDR1 is ENHRY, CDR2 SYGVKD. CDR3 nucleotides: TGTGCCATCACCAATCCTGCAGGGCTTGGGGCCAACGTCCTGACCTTC. Translating gives CAITNPAGLGANVLTF.

This clonotype came up a few times. J is TRBJ1-5 and V is TRBV6-1; the D is unclear. CDR1 MNHNS and CDR2 SASEGT come from the germline V gene. There are 15 residues in the CDR3. Trimming shortened V by 5 bases and J by 1 base, and 12 bases separated the two germline ends. This CDR3 reads CASSPRAESNQPQHF. As DNA, the CDR3 is TGTGCCAGCAGTCCCCGCGCGGAGAGCAATCAGCCCCAGCATTTT.

The chain has TRBV2 and TRBJ2-4; D is perhaps TRBD1 (5 bases). The CDR3 covers 15 residues. CDR1 SNHLY and CDR2 FYNNEI come from the germline V gene. Trimming stripped 6 bases from V and 8 bases from J, with 20 bases between. The CDR3 sequence: CASRSGFSGRDIQYF. The CDR3 nucleotides read TGTGCCAGCAGGTCAGGGTTCTCTGGAAGGGACATTCAGTACTTC.

In this sample, this clonotype turned up many times. V is TRBV5-6 and J is TRBJ2-7; the D gene is possibly TRBD1 (5 bases). V lost 4 bases to trimming and J lost 2 bases, with 13 bases between them. This CDR3 has 14 residues. Germline V lookup: CDR1 SGHDT, CDR2 YYEEEE. The CDR3 reads CASSAYDRTYEQYF. CDR3 coding DNA: TGTGCCAGCAGCGCATATGACAGAACCTACGAGCAGTACTTC. Looking up the rest from reference TRBV5-6 and TRBJ2-7 gives the full variable domain: DAGVTQSPTHLIKTRGQQVTLRCSPKSGHDTVSWYQQALGQGPQFIFQYYEEEERQRGNFPDRFSGHQFPNYSSELNVNALLLGDSALYLCASSAYDRTYEQYFGPGTRLTVT.

This clonotype has a handful of counts. A much larger clone sits a single nucleotide away, making a read error possible. The CDR3 nucleotides are TGCGCCGGCAGCTTTTCGGACAGGTTCAACACCATATATTTT. It specifies CAGSFSDRFNTIYF. The rearrangement joins TRBV5-1 to TRBJ1-3; TRBD1 matches at 7 bases. This CDR3 is built from 14 residues. CDR1 and CDR2 from the germline V gene are SGHRS and YFSETQ.

This chain uses TRBV7-9 with TRBJ2-3; maybe TRBD2 (7 bases). Germline V gene lookup returns CDR1 SEHNR and CDR2 FQNEAQ (reference sequence). The CDR3 contains 15 residues. V lost 5 bases, J lost 2 bases, and 14 bases lay in between. The CDR3 loop reads CASSGGGLPTDTQYF. CDR3 DNA sequence: TGTGCCAGCAGCGGGGGGGGGCTACCCACAGATACGCAGTATTTT.

DNA of the CDR3: TGTGCCAGCGTTGTTAAGGTGGCGGGGGACTACAATGAGCAGTTCTTC. It specifies CASVVKVAGDYNEQFF. The gene calls are TRBV25-1 and TRBJ2-1; 7 bases line up with TRBD2. Germline-derived CDR1 and CDR2 are MGHDK and SYGVNS. The CDR3 has 16 residues. The trim removed 8 bases at V and 3 bases at J, leaving 13 bases unmatched.

This chain uses TRBV18 with TRBJ1-1; D remains ambiguous. The germline V and J ends were trimmed by 2 bases and 8 bases, with 12 bases remaining between them. The germline gives CDR1 KGHSH, CDR2 LQKENI. The CDR3 contains 13 residues. CDR3 nucleotide sequence: TGTGCCAGCTCACCAGGGCAGAATGAAGAAGCTTTCTTT. Amino acids: CASSPGQNEEAFF.

This clonotype occurred many times. The V call is TRBV6-1, the J call TRBJ2-1, with 10 bases identical to TRBD2. After removal of 2 bases from V and 3 bases from J, the junction contained 1 base not matched to a gene. The V gene's germline CDR1 is MNHNS and CDR2 SASEGT. This CDR3 region has 15 residues. The CDR3 DNA is TGTGCCAGCAGTGAACTAGCGGGAGTCTACAATGAGCAGTTCTTC. Amino acid sequence: CASSELAGVYNEQFF.

This chain links TRBV6-1 with TRBJ1-1; D not resolved. CDR1 is MNHNS and CDR2 is SASEGT in the germline V gene. The CDR3 sequence is 13 residues long. V shed 4 bases and J shed 1 base, with 7 bases lying between them. The CDR3 DNA sequence: TGTGCCAGCAGTGCCGTAGGGAACACTGAAGCTTTCTTT. Amino acid sequence: CASSAVGNTEAFF.

Ten or more counts support this clonotype. The rearrangement links TRBV7-6 to TRBJ2-2; weak D call: TRBD2 (6 bases). In germline, CDR1 is SGHVS, CDR2 FNYEAQ. The CDR3 has 16 residues. Trimming removed 4 bases from V and 5 bases from J, with 17 bases in between. CDR3 amino acids: CASSSTGEIGTGELFF. CDR3 nucleotides: TGTGCCAGCAGCTCCACGGGAGAAATTGGGACCGGGGAGCTGTTTTTT.

Points on this clonotype: A read error may be the cause here, since a much bigger clone is one base away. The V call is TRBV6-1, the J call TRBJ2-1; 9 nucleotides agree with TRBD2. The CDR3 is made up of 15 amino acids. Trimming removed 4 bases from V and 8 bases from J; junction bases left unmatched: 9. CDR1 is MNHNS, CDR2 SASEGT, per germline. In nucleotides, the CDR3 is TGTGCCAGCAGTGGAAGCGGGAGGAATTACGATGAGCAGTTCTTC. This encodes CASSGSGRNYDEQFF.

This clonotype was found many times. The chain couples TRBV11-1 to TRBJ2-1, with 10 bases matching TRBD2. The V gene end was trimmed by 4 bases and the J gene end by 5 bases; junction bases not matched to a gene: 2. CDR1 and CDR2 (germline): SGHAT, FQDESV (reference sequence). The CDR3 spans 14 residues. The CDR3 here is CASSWTSGHNEQFF. CDR3 in DNA: TGTGCCAGCAGCTGGACTAGCGGTCACAATGAGCAGTTCTTC.

Notes on this clonotype: With a much larger clone just one base away, this may be a read error. The CDR3 reads CASTQTMLTSGNEQFF. CDR3 coding DNA: TGTGCCAGCACTCAAACGATGCTGACTAGCGGCAATGAGCAGTTCTTC. V usage is TRBV6-1 and J usage is TRBJ2-1, with 9 bases fitting TRBD2. The CDR3 covers 16 residues. Germline trimming cut 7 bases from V and 6 bases from J; bases unmatched to any gene: 13. Germline loops: CDR1 MNHNS, CDR2 SASEGT.

Concerning this clonotype: Since a much larger clone is just one base distant, this may be a read error. The chain joins TRBV18 to TRBJ2-5; D ambiguous. The CDR3 is 13 residues long. V lost 1 base and J 4 bases, leaving 7 bases between the germline ends. The germline V gene encodes CDR1 KGHSH and CDR2 LQKENI. The CDR3 region has the DNA TGTGCCAGCTCACCACTTGGACGAGAGACCCAGTACTTC. This translates into CASSPLGRETQYF.

This clonotype came up many times. The V call is TRBV7-6, the J call TRBJ2-1, with 12 bases lining up with TRBD2. The J segment lost 4 bases and the V segment lost 5 bases, leaving 3 bases of the junction unmatched. The germline V gene has CDR1 SGHVS and CDR2 FNYEAQ. This CDR3 contains 15 residues. The CDR3 region has the DNA TGTGCCAGCAGCAGGGGACTAGCGGGTTACAATGAGCAGTTCTTC. It codes for CASSRGLAGYNEQFF.

The sample holds many counts of this clonotype. The J gene is TRBJ2-1, the V gene TRBV6-4; 8 bases agree with TRBD1. The CDR3 is 15 amino acids. The ends lost 0 bases at V and 6 bases at J; junction bases unmatched: 4. Germline-derived CDR1 and CDR2 are MRHNA and SNTAGT. This CDR3 is CASSDSRTGPNEQFF. CDR3 DNA sequence: TGTGCCAGCAGTGACTCCCGGACAGGGCCCAATGAGCAGTTCTTC.

This clonotype was counted a few times. This may come from a read error, since a much larger clone is one base off. The chain is built from TRBV20-1 and TRBJ2-2; TRBD1 might be the D (8 bases). From germline, CDR1 is DFQATT and CDR2 SNEGSKA (reference sequence). The CDR3 consists of 17 residues. The V end lost 4 bases, the J end lost 8 bases, and 26 bases lay between the germline ends. In nucleotides, the CDR3 is TGCAGTGCTACGTCTCCTCTAGACAGGGGAGGGACGGGGGAGCTGTTTTTT. The encoded protein is CSATSPLDRGGTGELFF.

As regards this clonotype: The conserved final phenylalanine or tryptophan is absent from the CDR3, which likely points to a read error. The chain carries TRBV5-1 and TRBJ1-1, with TRBD1 matching 7 bases. The CDR3 runs 14 residues. Germline-derived CDR1 and CDR2 are SGHRS and YFSETQ. After removal of 2 bases from V and 2 bases from J, the junction contained 3 bases not matched to a gene. CDR3 residues: CASSLGDRNTEAFL. In DNA, the CDR3 is TGCGCCAGCAGCTTAGGGGACAGAAACACTGAAGCTTTCTTG.

This clonotype has at least ten counts. The chain has TRBV4-3 and TRBJ2-7; 7 bases are shared with TRBD2. The CDR3 runs to 16 residues. V was clipped by 0 bases and J by 7 bases; unmatched bases: 12. In germline, CDR1 is LGHNA, CDR2 YSLEER. CDR3 region: CASSQEGRGRVGEQYF. DNA of the CDR3: TGCGCCAGCAGCCAAGAAGGACGGGGGAGGGTAGGGGAGCAGTACTTC.

Many counts were recorded for this clonotype. The chain joins TRBV6-6 to TRBJ2-5, with a possible D match to TRBD1 (5 bases). V lost 6 bases and J 5 bases, leaving 13 bases between the germline ends. The CDR3 has 13 residues. Germline CDR1 reads MNHNY; CDR2 reads SVGAGI (reference sequence). The CDR3 reads CASRMGQRETQYF. CDR3 DNA: TGTGCCAGCAGAATGGGGCAGAGGGAGACCCAGTACTTC.

The chain links TRBV6-6 to TRBJ1-3; D unresolved. Germline CDR1 is MNHNY and CDR2 is SVGAGI (reference sequence). V lost 8 bases and J lost 2, with 19 bases in between. The CDR3 totals 16 residues. CDR3 loop: CASVSSRSRAGNTIYF. The CDR3 bases are TGTGCCAGCGTTTCAAGCCGTTCCCGAGCTGGAAACACCATATATTTT.

This clonotype was detected ten times or more. This chain joins TRBV6-1 and TRBJ2-6, with TRBD1 matching 9 bases. The germline V gene encodes CDR1 MNHNS and CDR2 SASEGT. This CDR3 has 18 amino acids. V lost 5 bases, J lost 0 bases, and 8 bases stayed unmatched. This CDR3 is CASSSDRGPRSGANVLTF. The CDR3 DNA reads TGTGCCAGCAGTTCGGACAGGGGCCCTCGCTCTGGGGCCAACGTCCTGACTTTC.

This clonotype was counted at least ten times. The V and J genes are TRBV7-2 and TRBJ1-2; D may be TRBD1 (5 bases). V lost 7 bases and J lost 2, with 17 bases in between. The germline V gene has CDR1 SGHTA and CDR2 FQGNSA. CDR3 length: 15 residues. CDR3 sequence reads: CASTWGPGPNYGYTF. CDR3 coding DNA: TGTGCCAGCACCTGGGGTCCGGGACCGAACTATGGCTACACCTTC.

This clonotype was recorded many times. This may be a read error: a much more frequent sequence differs by one nucleotide. The rearrangement uses TRBV6-5 and TRBJ1-6; possibly TRBD1 for D (6 bases). The CDR3 is 16 residues long. The V gene's germline CDR1 is MNHEY and CDR2 SVGAGI. In DNA form, the CDR3 reads TGTGCCAGCAGTCACTCAACAGGGAGACGTAATTCACCCCTCCACTTT. This translates into CASSHSTGRRNSPLHF.

This clonotype has at least ten counts. The J gene is TRBJ2-1, the V gene TRBV19; 14 positions match TRBD2. Trimming at V came to 5 bases and at J to 2 bases, leaving 8 bases not matched to a gene. Germline values: CDR1 LNHDA, CDR2 SQIVND (reference sequence). This CDR3 spans 18 amino acids. The CDR3 nucleotides read TGTGCCAGTAGTGGGACTAGCGGGAGTAGATCAACCTACAATGAGCAGTTCTTC. This translates into CASSGTSGSRSTYNEQFF.

This clonotype was detected ten times or more. The V and J genes are TRBV11-3 and TRBJ2-7, with D uncertain. Germline assignment: CDR1 SGHNT and CDR2 YENEEA. Trimming left V 1 base short and J 1 base short, with 8 bases between. The CDR3 is 14 residues long. The CDR3 bases are TGTGCCAGCAGCTTAGGAGCCGTATCCTACGAGCAGTACTTC. Its translation: CASSLGAVSYEQYF.

Note on this clonotype: This may arise from a read error, as a much more abundant clone is one base away. J is TRBJ2-4 and V is TRBV12-3 or TRBV12-4; 8 bases are a match to TRBD1. The CDR3 runs to 16 residues. The CDR3 coding sequence is TGTGCCGGCAGCACGACAGGGGTCGGGGCCAAAAACATTCAGTACTTC. This encodes CAGSTTGVGAKNIQYF.

This clonotype was observed many times. The chain links TRBV5-1 to TRBJ2-7; 7 bases match TRBD2. Germline values: CDR1 SGHRS, CDR2 YFSETQ. V gave up 4 bases and J gave up 6 bases; unmatched junction bases: 10. The CDR3 is 14 residues long. CDR3 sequence reads: CASSLAPPGGEQYF. The CDR3 nucleotides are TGCGCCAGCAGCCTAGCGCCGCCGGGGGGCGAGCAGTACTTC.

This clonotype was counted at least ten times. The genes are TRBV7-8 and TRBJ2-5; D might be TRBD1 or TRBD2, each matching 5 bases. The germline V gene has CDR1 SGHVS and CDR2 FQNEAQ. The CDR3 covers 17 residues. Trimming left V 4 bases short and J 5 bases short, with 23 bases between. CDR3 coding DNA: TGTGCCAGCAGCTCCTCACCTACTAGGGGTAGGATGGAGACCCAGTACTTC. It yields the protein CASSSSPTRGRMETQYF.